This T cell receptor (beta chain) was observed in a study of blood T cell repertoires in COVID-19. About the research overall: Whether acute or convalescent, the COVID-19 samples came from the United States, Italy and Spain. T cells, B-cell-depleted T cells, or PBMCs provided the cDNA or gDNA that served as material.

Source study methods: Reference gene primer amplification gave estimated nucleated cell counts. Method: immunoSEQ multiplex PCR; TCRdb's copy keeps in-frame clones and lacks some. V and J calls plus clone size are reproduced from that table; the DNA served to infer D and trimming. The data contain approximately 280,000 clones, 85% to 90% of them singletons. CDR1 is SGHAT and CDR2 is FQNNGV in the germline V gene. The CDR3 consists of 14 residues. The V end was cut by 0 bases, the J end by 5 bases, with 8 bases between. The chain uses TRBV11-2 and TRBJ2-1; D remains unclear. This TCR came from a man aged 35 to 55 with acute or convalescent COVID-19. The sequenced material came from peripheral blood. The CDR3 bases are TGTGCCAGCAGCTTAGATCACTTACACAATGAGCAGTTCTTC. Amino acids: CASSLDHLHNEQFF.